The present T cell receptor beta chain was sequenced within a study of regulatory T cells in long-lasting Graves disease. In this sample, this clonotype turned up many times. Its target is unknown. An end of the junction differs from the germline gene, which may be a read error. The CDR3 loop spans 14 amino acids. Study-level results: Repertoires from persistent disease leaned toward TRBV28, TRBJ1-2 and TRBJ2-5. Persistent Graves' cases showed lower TCR diversity than newly diagnosed cases. A reduction in accuracy may have resulted from the small sample size.

Time point described: persistent/refractory GD, antithyroid drugs over 5 years with positive TRAb. RNA from PBMCs was the source of the TCR library. Patients hailed from an endocrinology department in Xi'an, China. Combining iRepertoire HTBI primers with Arm-PCR of CDR3 regions, the authors built TCR beta libraries. TCRdb re-analysed the multiplex PCR reads in MiXCR, keeping a single row per CDR3 protein. The data contain about 310,000 distinct CDR3 sequences, 22% of them singletons. The sequence came from a female donor with Graves disease. The sequences come from peripheral blood mononuclear cells (PBMCs), collected when the disease was refractory, from a patient treated with antithyroid drugs. V usage is TRBV12-3 or TRBV12-4 and J usage is TRBJ2-5; 11 bases line up with TRBD2. CDR3 bases: TGTGCCAGCAGTATAGCGGGAGGGCTGGGGGACCAGTACTTC. Amino acid sequence: CASSIAGGLGDQYF.